This T cell receptor beta chain was recovered during a study of OX40 agonist ivuxolimab in advanced cancers. Overall study: Patients receiving dose escalation had hepatocellular carcinoma, melanoma, renal cell or head and neck cancer.

Sequencing used immunoSEQ multiplex PCR; TCRdb keeps in-frame clones, though not all of them. Of about 64,000 clones detected, around 80% appear once; the ten largest clones hold around 5%. The CDR3 is 16 residues long. Trimming removed 2 bases from V and 5 bases from J; junction bases left unmatched: 6. Germline lookup yields CDR1 SGHTA and CDR2 FQGNSA. This chain joins TRBV7-2 and TRBJ2-1; 10 nucleotides match TRBD2. This sample comprised CD4+ or CD8+ T cells sorted from blood, obtained in a trial of the OX40 agonist ivuxolimab. The sequence came from an adult with an advanced solid tumor such as melanoma, head and neck, liver or kidney cancer. The chain's CDR3 is CASSLSSTSGHNEQFF. The DNA for the CDR3 is TGTGCCAGCAGCTTAAGTTCGACTAGCGGGCACAATGAGCAGTTCTTC.